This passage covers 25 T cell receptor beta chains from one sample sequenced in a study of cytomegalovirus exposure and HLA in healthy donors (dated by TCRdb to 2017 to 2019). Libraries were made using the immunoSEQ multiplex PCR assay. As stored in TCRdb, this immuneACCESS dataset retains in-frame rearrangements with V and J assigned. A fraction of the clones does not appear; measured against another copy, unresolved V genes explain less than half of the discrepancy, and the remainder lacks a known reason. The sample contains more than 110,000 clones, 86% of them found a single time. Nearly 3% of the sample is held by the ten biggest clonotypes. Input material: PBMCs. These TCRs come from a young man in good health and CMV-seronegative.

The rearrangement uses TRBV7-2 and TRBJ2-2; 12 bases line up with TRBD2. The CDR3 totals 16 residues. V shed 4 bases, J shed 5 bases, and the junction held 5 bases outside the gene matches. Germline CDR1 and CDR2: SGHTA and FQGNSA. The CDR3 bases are TGTGCCAGCAGCTCCCTAGCGGGGGGGCCTACCGGGGAGCTGTTTTTT. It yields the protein CASSSLAGGPTGELFF.

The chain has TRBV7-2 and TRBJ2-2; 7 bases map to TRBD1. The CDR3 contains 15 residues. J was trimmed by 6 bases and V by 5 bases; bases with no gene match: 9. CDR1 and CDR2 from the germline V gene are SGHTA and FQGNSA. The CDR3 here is CASSPQGIRAGELFF. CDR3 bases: TGTGCCAGCAGCCCACAGGGGATTAGGGCCGGGGAGCTGTTTTTT.

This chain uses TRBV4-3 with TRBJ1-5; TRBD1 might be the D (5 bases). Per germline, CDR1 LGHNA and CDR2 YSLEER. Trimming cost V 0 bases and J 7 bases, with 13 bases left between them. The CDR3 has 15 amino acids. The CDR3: CASSQDRSGSQPQHF. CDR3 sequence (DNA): TGCGCCAGCAGCCAAGATAGGTCAGGGTCCCAGCCCCAGCATTTT.

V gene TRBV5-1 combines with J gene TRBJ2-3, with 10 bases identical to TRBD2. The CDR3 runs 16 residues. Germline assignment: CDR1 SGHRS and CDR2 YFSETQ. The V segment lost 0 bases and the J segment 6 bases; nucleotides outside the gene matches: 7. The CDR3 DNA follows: TGCGCCAGCAGCTTGGAGCTAGCGGGAGTAGCGGATACGCAGTATTTT. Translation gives CASSLELAGVADTQYF.

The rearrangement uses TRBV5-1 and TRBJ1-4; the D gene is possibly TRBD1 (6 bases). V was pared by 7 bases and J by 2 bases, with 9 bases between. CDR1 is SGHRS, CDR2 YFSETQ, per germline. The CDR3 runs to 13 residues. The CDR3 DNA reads TGCGCCAGCCGGGGGGGCACTAATGAAAAACTGTTTTTT. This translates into CASRGGTNEKLFF.

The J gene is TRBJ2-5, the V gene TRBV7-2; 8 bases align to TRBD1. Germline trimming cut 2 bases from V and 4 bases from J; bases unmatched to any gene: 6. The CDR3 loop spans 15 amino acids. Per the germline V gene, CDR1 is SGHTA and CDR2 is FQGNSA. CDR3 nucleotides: TGTGCCAGCAGCTTATTACAGGGGGTGGCAGAGACCCAGTACTTC. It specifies CASSLLQGVAETQYF.

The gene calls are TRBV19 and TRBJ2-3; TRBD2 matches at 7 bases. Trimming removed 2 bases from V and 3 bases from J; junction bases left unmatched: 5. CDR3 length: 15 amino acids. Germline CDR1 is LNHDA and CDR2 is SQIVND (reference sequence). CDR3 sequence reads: CASSIWLAETDTQYF. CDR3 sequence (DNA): TGTGCCAGTAGTATATGGCTAGCGGAGACAGATACGCAGTATTTT.

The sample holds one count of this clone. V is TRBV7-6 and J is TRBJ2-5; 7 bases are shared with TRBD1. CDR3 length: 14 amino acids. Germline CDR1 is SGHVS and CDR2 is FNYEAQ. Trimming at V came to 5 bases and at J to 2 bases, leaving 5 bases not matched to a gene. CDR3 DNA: TGTGCCAGCAGCCCTACAGGGGTTCAAGAGACCCAGTACTTC. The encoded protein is CASSPTGVQETQYF.

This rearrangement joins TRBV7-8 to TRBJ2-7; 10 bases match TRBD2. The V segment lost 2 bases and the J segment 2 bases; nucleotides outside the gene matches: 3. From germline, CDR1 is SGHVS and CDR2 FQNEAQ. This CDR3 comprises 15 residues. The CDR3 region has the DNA TGTGCCAGCAGCTTATCACTAGCGGGGACCTACGAGCAGTACTTC. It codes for CASSLSLAGTYEQYF. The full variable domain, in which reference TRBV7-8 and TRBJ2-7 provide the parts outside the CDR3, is GAGVSQSPRYKVAKRGQDVALRCDPISGHVSLFWYQQALGQGPEFLTYFQNEAQLDKSGLPSDRFFAERPEGSVSTLKIQRTQQEDSAVYLCASSLSLAGTYEQYFGPGTRLTVT.

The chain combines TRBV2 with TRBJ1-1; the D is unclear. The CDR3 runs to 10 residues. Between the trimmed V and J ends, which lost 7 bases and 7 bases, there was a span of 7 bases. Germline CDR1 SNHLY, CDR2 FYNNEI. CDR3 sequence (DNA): TGTGCCAGCAACACCGTTGAAGCTTTCTTT. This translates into CASNTVEAFF.

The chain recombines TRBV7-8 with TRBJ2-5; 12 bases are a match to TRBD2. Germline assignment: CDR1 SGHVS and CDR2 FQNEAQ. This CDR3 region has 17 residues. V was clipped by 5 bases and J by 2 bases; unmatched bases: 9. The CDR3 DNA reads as TGTGCCAGCAGCCCTAGAGGACTAGCGGGGCAGCAAGAGACCCAGTACTTC. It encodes CASSPRGLAGQQETQYF.

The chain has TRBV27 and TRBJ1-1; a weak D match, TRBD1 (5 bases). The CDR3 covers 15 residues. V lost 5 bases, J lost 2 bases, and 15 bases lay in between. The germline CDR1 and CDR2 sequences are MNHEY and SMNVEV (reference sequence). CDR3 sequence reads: CASSRSLGANTEAFF. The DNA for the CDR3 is TGTGCCAGCAGTAGGAGTTTAGGGGCCAACACTGAAGCTTTCTTT.

In nucleotides, the CDR3 is TGTGCCAGCAGCTTAGAAACAGGGGAGGACGAGCAGTACTTC. Protein sequence: CASSLETGEDEQYF. This rearrangement joins TRBV11-3 to TRBJ2-7; weak D call: TRBD1 (7 bases). The CDR3 totals 14 residues. The V end was cut by 0 bases, the J end by 5 bases, with 11 bases between. From germline, CDR1 is SGHNT and CDR2 YENEEA.

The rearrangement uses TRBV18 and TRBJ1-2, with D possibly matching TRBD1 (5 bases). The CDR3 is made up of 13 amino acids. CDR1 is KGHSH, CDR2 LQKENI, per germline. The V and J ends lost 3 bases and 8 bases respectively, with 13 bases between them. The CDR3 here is CASSPGGDGGYTF. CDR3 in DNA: TGTGCCAGCTCACCGGGAGGGGACGGGGGCTACACCTTC.

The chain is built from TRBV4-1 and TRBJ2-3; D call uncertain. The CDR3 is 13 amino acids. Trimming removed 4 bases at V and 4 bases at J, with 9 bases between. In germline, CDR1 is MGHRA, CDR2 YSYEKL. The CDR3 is CASSPSPADTQYF. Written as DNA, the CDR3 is TGCGCCAGCAGCCCTAGTCCGGCAGATACGCAGTATTTT.

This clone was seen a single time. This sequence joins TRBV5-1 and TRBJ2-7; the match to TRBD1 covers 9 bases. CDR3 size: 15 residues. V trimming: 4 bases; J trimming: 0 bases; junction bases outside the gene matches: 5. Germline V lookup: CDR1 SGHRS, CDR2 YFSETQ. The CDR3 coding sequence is TGCGCCAGCAGCCACAGGGGACAGGGCTCCTACGAGCAGTACTTC. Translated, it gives CASSHRGQGSYEQYF. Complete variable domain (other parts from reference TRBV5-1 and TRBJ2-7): KAGVTQTPRYLIKTRGQQVTLSCSPISGHRSVSWYQQTPGQGLQFLFEYFSETQRNKGNFPGRFSGRQFSNSRSEMNVSTLELGDSALYLCASSHRGQGSYEQYFGPGTRLTVT.

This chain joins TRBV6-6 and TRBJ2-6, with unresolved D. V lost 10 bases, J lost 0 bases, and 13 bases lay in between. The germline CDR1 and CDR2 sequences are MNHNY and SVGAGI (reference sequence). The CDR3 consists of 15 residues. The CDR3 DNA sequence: TGTGCCACCCTTTTGTCCTTCTCTGGGGCCAACGTCCTGACTTTC. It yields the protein CATLLSFSGANVLTF.

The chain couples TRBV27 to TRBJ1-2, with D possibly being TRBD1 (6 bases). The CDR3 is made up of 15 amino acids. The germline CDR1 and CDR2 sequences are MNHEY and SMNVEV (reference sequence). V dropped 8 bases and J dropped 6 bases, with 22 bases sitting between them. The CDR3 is CASGPSVGGAHGYTF. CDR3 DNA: TGTGCCAGCGGTCCCTCCGTGGGGGGGGCCCATGGCTACACCTTC.

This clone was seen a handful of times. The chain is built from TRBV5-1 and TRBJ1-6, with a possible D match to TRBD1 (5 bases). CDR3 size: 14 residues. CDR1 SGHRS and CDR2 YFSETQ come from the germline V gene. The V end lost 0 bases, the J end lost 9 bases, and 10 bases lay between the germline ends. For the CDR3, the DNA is TGCGCCAGCAGCTTGGCGAGTAGGGGTTCACCCCTCCACTTT. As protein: CASSLASRGSPLHF. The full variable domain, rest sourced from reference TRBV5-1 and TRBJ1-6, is KAGVTQTPRYLIKTRGQQVTLSCSPISGHRSVSWYQQTPGQGLQFLFEYFSETQRNKGNFPGRFSGRQFSNSRSEMNVSTLELGDSALYLCASSLASRGSPLHFGNGTRLTVT.

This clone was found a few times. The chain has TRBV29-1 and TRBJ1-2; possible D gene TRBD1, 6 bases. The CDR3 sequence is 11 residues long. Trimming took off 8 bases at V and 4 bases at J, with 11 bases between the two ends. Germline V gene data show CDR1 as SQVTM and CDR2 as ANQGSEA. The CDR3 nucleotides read TGCAGCCTACGGACAGCCTATGGCTACACCTTC. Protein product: CSLRTAYGYTF.

This CDR3 is CASTWGRDYNEQFF. The CDR3 DNA sequence: TGTGCCTCGACCTGGGGTCGGGACTACAATGAGCAGTTCTTC. The gene calls are TRBV28 and TRBJ2-1; a weak D match, TRBD2 (5 bases). There are 14 residues in the CDR3. Germline V CDR1 and CDR2: MDHEN, SYDVKM. V was clipped by 11 bases and J by 3 bases, with 17 bases between them.

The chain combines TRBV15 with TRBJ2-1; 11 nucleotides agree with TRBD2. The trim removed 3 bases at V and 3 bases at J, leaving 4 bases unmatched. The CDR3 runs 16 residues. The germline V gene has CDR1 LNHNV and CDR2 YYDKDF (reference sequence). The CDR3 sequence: CATSSALAGGYNEQFF. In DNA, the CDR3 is TGTGCCACCAGCAGTGCCCTAGCGGGAGGCTACAATGAGCAGTTCTTC.

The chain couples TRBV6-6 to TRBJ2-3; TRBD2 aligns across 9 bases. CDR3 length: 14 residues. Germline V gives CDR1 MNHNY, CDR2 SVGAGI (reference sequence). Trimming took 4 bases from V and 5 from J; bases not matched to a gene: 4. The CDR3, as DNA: TGTGCCAGCAGTTCCCTAGCGGGGATAGATACGCAGTATTTT. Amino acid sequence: CASSSLAGIDTQYF.

The CDR3 is CASSQWGGLLSGANVLTF. DNA for the CDR3: TGTGCCAGCAGCCAATGGGGGGGCCTACTCTCTGGGGCCAACGTCCTGACTTTC. This chain uses TRBV14 with TRBJ2-6, with D perhaps matching TRBD2 (7 bases). V lost 2 bases, J lost 0 bases, and 14 bases lay in between. CDR1 and CDR2 (germline): SGHDN, FVKESK. The CDR3 runs 18 residues.

The CDR3 reads CASSQDSGEQGLNQPQHF. The CDR3, as DNA: TGTGCCAGCAGCCAAGATAGTGGGGAACAGGGACTAAATCAGCCCCAGCATTTT. The chain employs TRBV4-2 and TRBJ1-5, with D perhaps TRBD1 (6 bases). Trimming pared 0 bases from V and 4 bases from J, leaving 19 bases between. CDR1 is LGHNA and CDR2 is YNFKEQ in the germline V gene. CDR3 size: 18 residues.